The present T cell receptor (beta chain) was sequenced within a study of patients and donors after allogeneic stem cell transplantation. The CDR3 totals 13 residues. Germline CDR1 reads MDHEN; CDR2 reads SYDVKM. TCRdb itself ran the RT-PCR reads through MiXCR, one entry per CDR3 protein. This sample has roughly 41,000 distinct CDR3 sequences, with roughly 30% found just once. This sequence joins TRBV28 and TRBJ2-7, with 7 bases aligning to TRBD1. The source material was blood, either unsorted or a sorted T cell fraction (not recorded which). The TCR was taken from a human donor who was either an allogeneic HSCT recipient or a stem cell or donor lymphocyte infusion donor (not recorded which). It is not recorded whose cells these are; they may come from a transplant donor. The chain's CDR3 is CGDRADHFYEQYF. In DNA, the CDR3 is TGTGGAGACAGGGCCGATCATTTCTACGAGCAGTACTTC.